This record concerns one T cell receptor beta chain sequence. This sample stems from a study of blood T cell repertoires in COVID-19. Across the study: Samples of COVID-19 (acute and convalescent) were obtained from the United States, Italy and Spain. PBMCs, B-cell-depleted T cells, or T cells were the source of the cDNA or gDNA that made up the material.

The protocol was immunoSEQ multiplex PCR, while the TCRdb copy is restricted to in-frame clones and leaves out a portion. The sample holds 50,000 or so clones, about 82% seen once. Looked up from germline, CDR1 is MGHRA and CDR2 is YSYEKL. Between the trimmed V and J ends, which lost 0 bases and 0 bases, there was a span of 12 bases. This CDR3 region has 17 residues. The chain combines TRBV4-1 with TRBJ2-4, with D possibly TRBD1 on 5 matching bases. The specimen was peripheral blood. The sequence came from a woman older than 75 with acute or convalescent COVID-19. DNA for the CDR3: TGCGCCAGCAGCCAAGATAGAAGGGGTCTAGCCAAAAACATTCAGTACTTC. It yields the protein CASSQDRRGLAKNIQYF.